This T cell receptor beta chain was identified during a study of blood T cell repertoires in COVID-19. Germline V lookup: CDR1 KGHSH, CDR2 LQKENI. V lost 6 bases to trimming and J lost 1 base, with 15 bases between them. This CDR3 is 15 amino acids long. Clones were read by immunoSEQ multiplex PCR, and TCRdb kept only the in-frame ones, dropping some. Counted here are 150,000 to 200,000 clones, roughly 90% occurring once; the ten biggest clones make up roughly a sixth. The chain couples TRBV18 to TRBJ2-5; the D gene is possibly TRBD2 (5 bases). Sequencing was carried out using peripheral blood. The sequence derives from a man in his sixties with active or convalescent COVID-19. CDR3 protein: CASSPDRTSQETQYF. Written as DNA, the CDR3 is TGTGCCAGCTCGCCCGACCGAACTAGCCAAGAGACCCAGTACTTC.